This T cell receptor beta chain was captured by sequencing in a study of cytomegalovirus exposure and HLA in healthy donors. Study outcomes and limitations: The study listed roughly 150 cytomegalovirus-associated TCR beta chains. Common viral pathogens (according to a later analysis) appeared linked to several of the most significant clusters.

V was clipped by 3 bases and J by 4 bases, with 12 bases between them. Germline CDR1 LNHDA, CDR2 SQIVND (reference sequence). The CDR3 has 14 amino acids. The study ran its PCR with 60 Vbeta and 13 Jbeta primers. Repertoires were generated with immunoSEQ multiplex PCR, while TCRdb's copy carries only in-frame clones and drops some. Its listing shows roughly 110,000 clones. A remark on this clone: Its matching antigen is unknown.

The sequencing input was PBMCs. The chain combines TRBV19 with TRBJ2-5; D is perhaps TRBD1 (6 bases). The sequence came from a man aged 35-49 years in good health and CMV-seropositive. Here the CDR3 DNA reads TGTGCCAGTAGTATCACCGGACAGCGAGAGACCCAGTACTTC. Translating gives CASSITGQRETQYF.